Included here is one TCR beta chain sequence, with context. What it binds is not known. The ends lost 2 bases at V and 5 bases at J; junction bases unmatched: 2. Germline-derived CDR1 and CDR2 are SGHTA and FQGNSA. The CDR3 length is 13 residues. This sample is part of a study of cytomegalovirus exposure and HLA in healthy donors. In the study overall: Both the 120 validation repertoires and the roughly 640 first-cohort repertoires used the same platform, as reported by a later analysis.

Here immunoSEQ multiplex PCR was the method, and the copy in TCRdb shows in-frame clones only, minus some. Among roughly 120,000 clones listed, more than 70% were seen once. General observations from the study: Most TCR sequences showed up rarely, but some public TCRs showed up in many donors. The study put around 180 TCR beta chains on its list as cytomegalovirus-associated.

This receptor was obtained from a woman in her 30s in good health and CMV-seronegative. The genes are TRBV7-2 and TRBJ2-5, with 7 nucleotides matching TRBD2. The sequenced material came from PBMCs. Here the CDR3 DNA reads TGTGCCAGCAGCTTACTGCGGGGGGAGACCCAGTACTTC. Encoded protein: CASSLLRGETQYF.